These 32 T cell receptor beta chains were sequenced from one sample in a study of molecular identifiers for immune sequencing clone quantification (dated by TCRdb to the late 2010s). Library preparation employed PCR. Sequencing instrument: Illumina HiSeq 4000. The public reads were reanalyzed by TCRdb: fastp trimming at Q25, MiXCR alignment, in-frame beta chains only. Each record represents a unique CDR3 protein, reported with the most common genes and DNA among its rows. Recorded for this sample are approximately 12,000 distinct CDR3 sequences; less than 20% of them occurred a single time. 1.5% to 2% of the sample lies in the top ten. The sequenced sample was naive CD8+ T cells from blood, with Jurkat cell RNA spiked in. The sample's cell subset or site label, in plain terms: FACS-sorted CD8+CD4-CCR7+CD45RA+ naive T cells. Receptor source: a human donor in good health. Some libraries in this study had Jurkat cell RNA spiked in.

The V and J genes are TRBV5-1 and TRBJ2-5; D unclear. CDR1 is SGHRS, CDR2 YFSETQ, per germline. This CDR3 has 13 amino acids. Trimming cost V 0 bases and J 3 bases, with 6 bases left between them. The CDR3 sequence: CASSLDNEETQYF. The CDR3, as DNA: TGCGCCAGCAGCTTGGATAACGAAGAGACCCAGTACTTC. Variable domain in full (rest from reference TRBV5-1 and TRBJ2-5): KAGVTQTPRYLIKTRGQQVTLSCSPISGHRSVSWYQQTPGQGLQFLFEYFSETQRNKGNFPGRFSGRQFSNSRSEMNVSTLELGDSALYLCASSLDNEETQYFGPGTRLLVL.

Comments on this clonotype: A read error may explain this, as a much larger clone is one base away. The gene calls are TRBV24-1 and TRBJ2-3, with D tentatively TRBD1 (6 bases). This CDR3 has 15 residues. CDR1 and CDR2 from the germline V gene are KGHDR and SFDVKD. The CDR3 spells CATPAWGPWTDTRYF. The CDR3 bases are TGTGCCACCCCAGCGTGGGGCCCCTGGACAGATACGCGGTATTTT.

This clonotype is medium-sized by share. The genes are TRBV28 and TRBJ1-2, with TRBD1 as a possible D gene (6 bases). CDR1 is MDHEN, CDR2 SYDVKM, per germline. The CDR3 runs 16 residues. Between the trimmed V and J ends, which lost 8 bases and 1 base, there was a span of 20 bases. The CDR3 reads CASRPRPGHINYGYTF. DNA for the CDR3: TGTGCCAGCCGTCCCCGCCCGGGACACATTAACTATGGCTACACCTTC.

This clonotype was seen at least ten times. This sequence joins TRBV11-1 and TRBJ2-7; D ambiguous. V lost 4 bases to trimming and J lost 2 bases, with 9 bases between them. The CDR3 is 13 residues long. The germline gives CDR1 SGHAT, CDR2 FQDESV (reference sequence). CDR3 DNA sequence: TGTGCCAGCAGCTCCGGAAGGGCCTACGAGCAGTACTTC. Translating gives CASSSGRAYEQYF.

Judged by abundance, this clonotype is medium-sized (0.01 to 0.1%). The rearrangement joins TRBV4-1 to TRBJ1-5; no definite D call. V was clipped by 4 bases and J by 0 bases, with 7 bases between them. Germline V lookup: CDR1 MGHRA, CDR2 YSYEKL. The CDR3 runs to 14 residues. The CDR3 loop reads CASSPTGSNQPQHF. The CDR3 DNA reads TGCGCCAGCAGCCCCACCGGTAGCAATCAGCCCCAGCATTTT.

The chain combines TRBV4-3 with TRBJ1-2, with no clear D. Per germline, CDR1 LGHNA and CDR2 YSLEER. There are 14 residues in the CDR3. V was clipped by 0 bases and J by 8 bases, with 13 bases between them. CDR3 residues: CASSQERPTDGYTF. Here the CDR3 DNA reads TGCGCCAGCAGCCAAGAGAGGCCCACCGACGGCTACACCTTC.

The sample holds many counts of this clonotype. CDR3 nucleotide sequence: TGTGCCAGCAGCTACCGGGACGACCAAGAGACCCAGTACTTC. Protein product: CASSYRDDQETQYF. The chain links TRBV13 to TRBJ2-5, with D tentatively TRBD1 or TRBD2 (5 bases each). Trimming removed 4 bases at V and 0 bases at J, with 9 bases between. The CDR3 is 14 amino acids. Per the germline V gene, CDR1 is PRHDT and CDR2 is FYEKMQ (reference sequence).

This clonotype was seen at least ten times. The gene calls are TRBV12-3 or TRBV12-4 and TRBJ1-1, with D perhaps TRBD1 (5 bases). The CDR3 covers 11 residues. The ends were cut back, 3 bases at V and 9 bases at J, with 8 bases in the middle. CDR3 protein: CASSLGGKAFF. CDR3 sequence (DNA): TGTGCCAGCAGTTTGGGGGGGAAAGCTTTCTTT.

Comments on this clonotype: Being one base from a much bigger clone, this may be a read error. CDR3 loop: CASGTSGSPWGYNEQLF. The CDR3 DNA follows: TGTGCCAGCGGGACTAGCGGGAGCCCTTGGGGGTACAATGAGCAGCTCTTC. The chain combines TRBV27 with TRBJ2-1; 14 positions match TRBD2. This CDR3 comprises 17 residues. Germline V gene lookup returns CDR1 MNHEY and CDR2 SMNVEV (reference sequence).

This clonotype has at least ten counts. This chain connects TRBV20-1 to TRBJ2-1, with D maybe TRBD2 (5 bases). Trimming removed 0 bases at V and 4 bases at J, with 16 bases between. Germline CDR1 is DFQATT and CDR2 is SNEGSKA (reference sequence). This CDR3 has 16 amino acids. The CDR3 DNA sequence: TGCAGTGCTAGAGATCATCTCGGGGAAAGGTACAATGAGCAGTTCTTC. Its protein is CSARDHLGERYNEQFF.

At least ten counts were recorded for this clonotype. This chain joins TRBV10-2 and TRBJ2-1, with D unclear. V shed 2 bases and J shed 5 bases, with 10 bases lying between them. The germline CDR1 and CDR2 sequences are WSHSY and SAAADI. The CDR3 is 14 residues long. The CDR3 sequence is CASSERKYNNEQFF. CDR3 bases: TGCGCCAGCAGTGAGCGGAAGTATAACAATGAGCAGTTCTTC.

The chain joins TRBV12-3 or TRBV12-4 to TRBJ2-1, with D perhaps TRBD2 (6 bases). V was shortened by 5 bases and J by 9 bases, with 23 bases between the two germline ends. CDR3 length: 16 amino acids. Here the CDR3 DNA reads TGTGCCAGCAGTATGACCGGGACTCAACCTACAATTGAGCAGTTCTTC. Amino acid sequence: CASSMTGTQPTIEQFF.

This clonotype has a handful of counts. A single base separates this from a much larger clone, so it may be a read error. The chain has TRBV7-9 and TRBJ2-3; a weak D match, TRBD2 (5 bases). The CDR3 has 16 residues. Germline CDR1 reads SEHNR; CDR2 reads FQNEAQ (reference sequence). CDR3 sequence: CASSFAGGGYTDAQYF. The CDR3 DNA is TGTGCCAGCAGCTTTGCGGGCGGCGGTTACACAGATGCGCAGTATTTT.

This clonotype is categorized as medium-sized. The chain is built from TRBV4-2 and TRBJ2-7; perhaps TRBD2 as D (5 bases). Germline V gene lookup returns CDR1 LGHNA and CDR2 YNFKEQ. This CDR3 spans 13 amino acids. Trimming left V 1 base short and J 4 bases short, with 8 bases between. The CDR3 DNA is TGTGCCAGCAGCCAAGGCCTAGCTTACGAGCAGTACTTC. Translating it yields CASSQGLAYEQYF.

This clonotype was seen repeatedly, ten times or more. The chain joins TRBV19 to TRBJ2-4; D is undetermined. CDR3 length: 16 amino acids. Germline V gene lookup returns CDR1 LNHDA and CDR2 SQIVND (reference sequence). Trimming removed 4 bases at V and 0 bases at J, with 13 bases between. CDR3 sequence: CASSTLGLPAKNIQYF. The CDR3 region has the DNA TGTGCCAGTAGTACCCTTGGGCTACCAGCCAAAAACATTCAGTACTTC.

This clonotype has a single count. A much larger clone is a single base away; this may be a read error. This chain links TRBV28 with TRBJ2-7; D not certain. V was shortened by 3 bases and J by 2 bases, with 14 bases between the two germline ends. Germline V gives CDR1 MDHEN, CDR2 SYDVKM. This CDR3 has 15 amino acids. The CDR3 coding sequence is TGTGCCAGCAGTTTGGTGAGTAGCTGTACCTACGAGCAGTACTTC. This sequence encodes CASSLVSSCTYEQYF.

By frequency in the sample, this clonotype is medium-sized. The chain uses TRBV19 and TRBJ2-7; D might be TRBD2 (5 bases). Germline CDR1 and CDR2: LNHDA and SQIVND (reference sequence). The ends were cut back, 4 bases at V and 5 bases at J, with 6 bases in the middle. The CDR3 spans 11 residues. CDR3 region: CASSTGNEQYF. In DNA, the CDR3 is TGTGCCAGTAGTACCGGGAACGAGCAGTACTTC.

The sample holds many counts of this clonotype. This chain connects TRBV24-1 to TRBJ2-1; D is ambiguous. V was clipped by 3 bases and J by 10 bases, with 6 bases between them. This CDR3 is 11 amino acids long. CDR1 and CDR2 (germline): KGHDR, SFDVKD. The CDR3 here is CATSDLLEQFF. Here the CDR3 DNA reads TGTGCCACCAGTGATCTCCTGGAGCAGTTCTTC.

This clonotype was detected a few times. This rearrangement joins TRBV6-5 to TRBJ2-7; D remains ambiguous. Trimming took 2 bases from V and 0 from J, leaving 5 bases between them. This CDR3 region has 13 residues. Germline V lookup: CDR1 MNHEY, CDR2 SVGAGI. The CDR3, as DNA: TGTGCCAGCAGTTACGGAATCTCCTACGAGCAGTACTTC. It is translated as CASSYGISYEQYF.

This clonotype has at least ten counts. This CDR3 is missing its conserved last phenylalanine or tryptophan, likely due to a read error. No DNA is shown, since the ends of the CDR3 on it are uncertain; the CDR3 is the one TCRdb lists. The J gene is TRBJ1-5, the V gene TRBV28. The CDR3 region is 8 residues in length, termini included. The germline V gene encodes CDR1 MDHEN and CDR2 SYDVKM. This CDR3 reads CATSADSI.

This clonotype was counted a few times. The V gene is TRBV12-3 or TRBV12-4, the J gene TRBJ2-5; D is perhaps TRBD1 (7 bases). The CDR3 totals 15 residues. Trimming took off 4 bases at V and 2 bases at J, with 14 bases between the two ends. The DNA for the CDR3 is TGTGCCAGCAGTTCAGGAGGGACAGCTCAAGAGACCCAGTACTTC. It is translated as CASSSGGTAQETQYF.

By frequency in the sample, this clonotype is medium-sized. The chain couples TRBV4-3 to TRBJ2-4; D is unresolved. Germline CDR1 LGHNA, CDR2 YSLEER. The V gene lost 0 bases and the J gene lost 7 bases, with 22 bases spanning the gap. This CDR3 is built from 18 residues. In DNA form, the CDR3 reads TGCGCCAGCAGCCAAGAAAAGTCCCAGGCTAGAGCTAACAACATTCAGTACTTC. It translates to CASSQEKSQARANNIQYF.

This clonotype is labeled medium-sized. The rearrangement links TRBV7-9 to TRBJ2-7; the match to TRBD2 covers 9 bases. This CDR3 spans 13 amino acids. V shed 4 bases, J shed 5 bases, and the junction held 3 bases outside the gene matches. CDR1 and CDR2 (germline): SEHNR, FQNEAQ (reference sequence). CDR3 protein: CASSSGLADEQYF. CDR3 in DNA: TGTGCCAGCAGCTCGGGACTAGCCGACGAGCAGTACTTC.

This clonotype was seen ten or more times. V gene TRBV6-2 or TRBV6-3 combines with J gene TRBJ2-7; D ambiguous. The CDR3 runs to 13 residues. Trimming left V 4 bases short and J 3 bases short, with 10 bases between. The V gene's germline CDR1 is MNHEY and CDR2 SVGEGT. CDR3 DNA: TGTGCCAGCAGTTTGATTCAGGACTACGAGCAGTACTTC. This encodes CASSLIQDYEQYF.

This clonotype was picked up many times. The rearrangement uses TRBV12-3 or TRBV12-4 and TRBJ1-2; 9 bases fit TRBD1. This CDR3 spans 16 amino acids. With V trimmed by 4 bases and J by 4 bases, 10 bases remained unmatched. The CDR3 loop reads CASSSTTGGAGYGYTF. The CDR3, as DNA: TGTGCCAGCAGTTCAACTACAGGGGGCGCTGGCTATGGCTACACCTTC.

This clonotype appeared many times. This chain uses TRBV4-1 with TRBJ2-7; D is possibly TRBD2 (5 bases). The germline gives CDR1 MGHRA, CDR2 YSYEKL. V was trimmed by 6 bases and J by 5 bases, leaving 14 bases between them. The CDR3 consists of 13 residues. CDR3 in amino acids: CASRGGGPHEQYF. CDR3 in DNA: TGCGCCAGCAGAGGAGGAGGTCCCCACGAGCAGTACTTC.

Concerning this clonotype: Being one base from a much bigger clone, this may be a read error. V is TRBV12-3 or TRBV12-4 and J is TRBJ2-7; a weak D match, TRBD2 (5 bases). The CDR3 is 14 amino acids. CDR3 in DNA: TGTGCCAGCAGTTTCGGCGGGCACACCTACGAGCGGTACTTC. Protein sequence: CASSFGGHTYERYF.

Regarding this clonotype: This may be a read error, as it is one base from a much larger clone. The chain links TRBV19 to TRBJ2-5, with D possibly TRBD2 on 5 matching bases. Germline CDR1 is LNHDA and CDR2 is SQIVND (reference sequence). The CDR3 covers 13 residues. The CDR3 loop reads CASSTWTEEAQYF. In DNA form, the CDR3 reads TGTGCCAGTAGTACCTGGACTGAAGAGGCCCAGTACTTC.

The table lists this clonotype with many counts. Written as DNA, the CDR3 is TGCGCCAGCAGCCAAGATCAAGGGGAAGTTGGGGGGTTCTTC. Translating gives CASSQDQGEVGGFF. V gene TRBV4-3 combines with J gene TRBJ2-1, with D possibly called TRBD1 or TRBD2 (5 bases each). This CDR3 has 14 amino acids. Trimming cost V 0 bases and J 15 bases, with 18 bases left between them. Germline values: CDR1 LGHNA, CDR2 YSLEER.

This clonotype rates as medium-sized. The chain has TRBV3-1 and TRBJ2-5, with unresolved D. Germline loops: CDR1 LGHDT, CDR2 YNNKEL (reference sequence). The V and J ends lost 1 base and 1 base respectively, with 10 bases between them. The CDR3 length is 15 residues. Here the CDR3 reads CASSQGASFQETQYF. CDR3 DNA: TGTGCCAGCAGCCAAGGTGCCAGTTTCCAAGAGACCCAGTACTTC.

The chain is built from TRBV5-4 and TRBJ2-7, with a weak D call TRBD2 (5 bases). The CDR3 runs 14 residues. In germline, CDR1 is SGHNT, CDR2 YYREEE (reference sequence). Trimming removed 4 bases from V and 5 bases from J, with 16 bases in between. CDR3 nucleotides: TGTGCCAGCAGCACCGCACTAGTTTCTAACGAGCAGTACTTC. Protein product: CASSTALVSNEQYF.

This clonotype occurred many times. The chain carries TRBV29-1 and TRBJ2-7; D is possibly TRBD2 (5 bases). Germline V gives CDR1 SQVTM, CDR2 ANQGSEA. This CDR3 comprises 12 residues. V lost 6 bases and J 2 bases, leaving 11 bases between the germline ends. CDR3 coding DNA: TGCAGCGTCGTAGCGAGAACCTACGAGCAGTACTTC. Its protein is CSVVARTYEQYF.